The 27 T cell receptor beta chains presented below share a single source sample, sequenced in a study of T cell repertoires in cytomegalovirus infection. Their cognate antigens are unknown. Using its own MiXCR run on the reads, TCRdb lists one record per CDR3 protein. The sample yields about 890,000 distinct CDR3 sequences, roughly 31% seen once. This sample comprised cultured CD8+ T cells from PBMCs, obtained from culture after CMV antigen stimulation. The receptors originated from a human donor in good health (CMV status not recorded). Some clones in this sample may be carry-over from other donors' samples.

This clonotype was detected many times. The chain combines TRBV4-1 with TRBJ2-1, with 12 bases identical to TRBD2. The CDR3 totals 14 residues. V shed 6 bases, J shed 7 bases, and the junction held 4 bases outside the gene matches. The germline V gene encodes CDR1 MGHRA and CDR2 YSYEKL. CDR3 loop: CASRLAGGYNEQFF. The CDR3 coding sequence is TGCGCCAGCAGACTAGCGGGGGGATATAATGAGCAGTTCTTC.

J is TRBJ2-5 and V is TRBV19; D is uncertain. The CDR3 extends over 13 amino acids. The germline CDR1 and CDR2 sequences are LNHDA and SQIVND (reference sequence). V was shortened by 3 bases and J by 4 bases, with 9 bases between the two germline ends. The CDR3 here is CASSIASGETQYF. DNA of the CDR3: TGTGCCAGTAGTATTGCCTCGGGAGAGACCCAGTACTTC.

The chain links TRBV19 to TRBJ1-5; perhaps TRBD1 as D (6 bases). The V gene's germline CDR1 is LNHDA and CDR2 SQIVND (reference sequence). CDR3 length: 16 amino acids. The V and J ends lost 5 bases and 5 bases respectively, with 19 bases between them. CDR3 residues: CASSAPEHRADQPQHF. CDR3 nucleotides: TGTGCCAGTAGTGCGCCCGAACACAGGGCGGATCAGCCCCAGCATTTT.

The J gene is TRBJ2-3, the V gene TRBV6-5; 10 bases line up with TRBD1. The CDR3 is 15 residues long. In germline, CDR1 is MNHEY, CDR2 SVGAGI. V was pared by 6 bases and J by 3 bases, with 6 bases of the junction left unmatched. As DNA, the CDR3 is TGTGCCAGCAGGGGGACAGGGGCAGGAACAGATACGCAGTATTTT. This encodes CASRGTGAGTDTQYF.

The V call is TRBV14, the J call TRBJ1-1; 7 nucleotides line up with TRBD1. J lost 1 base, V lost 4 bases, and 6 bases had no gene match. This CDR3 comprises 15 residues. Germline V gene data show CDR1 as SGHDN and CDR2 as FVKESK. CDR3 DNA sequence: TGTGCCAGCAGCCGCAACAGGGGATGGAACACTGAAGCTTTCTTT. Translation gives CASSRNRGWNTEAFF.

CDR3 DNA sequence: TGTGCCAGCAGCTTAGCGCCAAAGGAGCTGTTTTTT. Protein: CASSLAPKELFF. This chain joins TRBV7-4 and TRBJ2-2; D is ambiguous. Deletions cut 0 bases from V and 10 bases from J, with 6 bases between. The CDR3 is 12 residues long. The germline V gene encodes CDR1 SGHVT and CDR2 SQSDAQ.

This clonotype was detected a few times. The chain employs TRBV7-2 and TRBJ2-7; 9 nucleotides match TRBD2. V shed 3 bases and J 4 bases; nucleotides not matched to a gene: 7. CDR1 is SGHTA, CDR2 FQGNSA, per germline. The CDR3 loop spans 15 amino acids. This CDR3 reads CASSLGLAGKYEQYF. CDR3 in DNA: TGTGCCAGCAGCTTGGGGCTAGCGGGGAAGTACGAGCAGTACTTC.

This clonotype has just a few counts. This chain connects TRBV27 to TRBJ1-4; no definite D call. The CDR3 runs 16 residues. Between the trimmed V and J ends, which lost 1 base and 2 bases, there was a span of 11 bases. CDR1 and CDR2 from the germline V gene are MNHEY and SMNVEV (reference sequence). CDR3 in DNA: TGTGCCAGCAGTTTATATCCGGGGTCGACTAATGAAAAACTGTTTTTT. It yields the protein CASSLYPGSTNEKLFF.

This clonotype was recorded a few times. A much larger clone is a single base away; this may be a read error. In DNA, the CDR3 is TGTGCCAGCAGCTTAGACAACGAGCAGTACTTC. Protein product: CASSLDNEQYF. The chain combines TRBV7-8 with TRBJ2-7, with D uncertain. CDR1 SGHVS and CDR2 FQNEAQ come from the germline V gene. The CDR3 is made up of 11 amino acids. V lost 1 base to trimming and J lost 5 bases, with 3 bases between them.

Only a few counts were recorded for this clonotype. J is TRBJ1-1 and V is TRBV6-5; TRBD1 matches at 7 bases. Trimming cost V 10 bases and J 2 bases; bases outside gene matches: 7. The CDR3 extends over 13 amino acids. Germline loops: CDR1 MNHEY, CDR2 SVGAGI. DNA of the CDR3: TGTGCCACCACAGGGGCCCTAAACACTGAAGCTTTCTTT. Translated, it gives CATTGALNTEAFF.

With regard to this clonotype: This sequence may be a read error, since a much larger clone differs from it by one base. Likely a read error: the CDR3 ends without its conserved phenylalanine or tryptophan. The chain uses TRBV7-6 and TRBJ2-2, with D perhaps TRBD2 (5 bases). Germline V CDR1 and CDR2: SGHVS, FNYEAQ. V lost 4 bases to trimming and J lost 5 bases, with 11 bases between them. This CDR3 has 14 residues. CDR3 coding DNA: TGTGCCAGCAGCTCCCGAACGGGAACCGGGGAGCTGTTTTTG. Protein: CASSSRTGTGELFL.

This clonotype was detected only a few times. The CDR3 DNA is TGTGCCACCAGTGCCCTCGCCGGGCCGAACACCGGGGAGCTGTTTTTT. This translates into CATSALAGPNTGELFF. The chain recombines TRBV24-1 with TRBJ2-2; no clear D gene. Trimming pared 5 bases from V and 0 bases from J, leaving 12 bases between. Germline V gives CDR1 KGHDR, CDR2 SFDVKD. The CDR3 has 16 residues.

The rearrangement uses TRBV9 and TRBJ2-1; 10 positions match TRBD2. Germline CDR1 reads SGDLS; CDR2 reads YYNGEE. The CDR3 has 12 amino acids. The junction had 4 bases not matched to a gene; V was cut back by 3 bases and J by 13 bases. DNA for the CDR3: TGTGCCAGCAGCGAAGCGGGGGGGCTTCAGTTCTTC. It is translated as CASSEAGGLQFF.

This clonotype was recorded a few times. The genes are TRBV15 and TRBJ2-3; D is uncertain. V was trimmed by 6 bases and J by 0 bases, leaving 16 bases between them. Germline-derived CDR1 and CDR2 are LNHNV and YYDKDF (reference sequence). The CDR3 is made up of 16 amino acids. CDR3 sequence: CATRNPSASSTDTQYF. As DNA, the CDR3 is TGTGCCACCAGAAACCCAAGTGCCTCTAGCACAGATACGCAGTATTTT.

Comments on this clonotype: A much larger clone differs by one base, so this may be a read error. This chain connects TRBV9 to TRBJ2-2; D is unclear. Trimming pared 7 bases from V and 0 bases from J, leaving 4 bases between. CDR1 is SGDLS, CDR2 YYNGEE, per germline. The CDR3 totals 12 residues. The CDR3 sequence is CASQANTGELFF. As DNA, the CDR3 is TGTGCCAGCCAAGCGAACACCGGGGAGCTGTTTTTT.

The chain couples TRBV7-8 to TRBJ1-1, with 8 bases lining up with TRBD1. Germline V gene sequence: CDR1 SGHVS, CDR2 FQNEAQ. The CDR3 is 17 residues long. Trimming cost V 0 bases and J 1 base; bases outside gene matches: 7. In DNA form, the CDR3 reads TGTGCCAGCAGCTTAGCCCGGACAGGGTATGGGAACACTGAAGCTTTCTTT. Translation: CASSLARTGYGNTEAFF.

This clonotype came up a few times. V usage is TRBV12-5 and J usage is TRBJ2-1, with D perhaps TRBD1 or TRBD2 (5 bases each). CDR1 is LGHNT and CDR2 is FRNRAP in the germline V gene. The CDR3 runs 16 residues. Trimming shortened V by 6 bases and J by 0 bases, and 15 bases separated the two germline ends. The CDR3 DNA sequence: TGTGCTAGTGGAGGGACGGATACTAGCTCCTACAATGAGCAGTTCTTC. Its protein product is CASGGTDTSSYNEQFF.

The rearrangement joins TRBV7-6 to TRBJ2-5; 7 nucleotides line up with TRBD1. The germline gives CDR1 SGHVS, CDR2 FNYEAQ. The CDR3 has 16 amino acids. V dropped 5 bases and J dropped 1; count of bases not matched to a gene: 10. CDR3 sequence: CASSLRTGDLQETQYF. The CDR3 region has the DNA TGTGCCAGCAGCCTAAGGACAGGCGATCTCCAAGAGACCCAGTACTTC.

The CDR3 region is CASSSDTNNQPQHF. As DNA, the CDR3 is TGTGCCAGCAGCTCAGATACAAACAATCAGCCCCAGCATTTT. The rearrangement joins TRBV5-4 to TRBJ1-5, with D uncertain. With 3 bases removed from V and 3 bases from J, the gap between germline ends came to 10 bases. CDR3 length: 14 residues. The germline V gene encodes CDR1 SGHNT and CDR2 YYREEE (reference sequence).

This clonotype has more than one count but fewer than ten. This rearrangement joins TRBV7-9 to TRBJ2-2, with 9 nucleotides matching TRBD2. CDR1 is SEHNR and CDR2 is FQNEAQ in the germline V gene (reference sequence). The junction had 10 bases not matched to a gene; V was cut back by 6 bases and J by 5 bases. CDR3 size: 16 residues. DNA of the CDR3: TGTGCCAGCAGTCGTACGCGGGGGGGCCCGACCGGGGAGCTGTTTTTT. It codes for CASSRTRGGPTGELFF.

In its sample, this clonotype was seen many times. The chain couples TRBV12-3 or TRBV12-4 to TRBJ2-7, with D hard to call. This CDR3 is built from 13 residues. With 0 bases removed from V and 3 bases from J, the gap between germline ends came to 6 bases. The DNA for the CDR3 is TGTGCCAGCAGTTTAGCGTACGGCTACGAGCAGTACGTC. Residues: CASSLAYGYEQYV.

This clonotype was observed many times. This sequence joins TRBV27 and TRBJ2-2; TRBD2 is a possible D gene (5 bases). V lost 2 bases and J 7 bases, leaving 17 bases between the germline ends. This CDR3 spans 16 amino acids. Germline lookup yields CDR1 MNHEY and CDR2 SMNVEV (reference sequence). CDR3 DNA: TGTGCCAGCAGTTTACCCCGTCTAGCAGGAATCGGGGAGCTGTTTTTT. It specifies CASSLPRLAGIGELFF.

This clonotype was detected a few times. This chain joins TRBV4-1 and TRBJ1-2; D gene uncertain. The CDR3 consists of 13 residues. Trimming removed 1 base at V and 8 bases at J, with 11 bases between. Germline values: CDR1 MGHRA, CDR2 YSYEKL. The CDR3 sequence: CASSQAGIWGYTF. DNA for the CDR3: TGCGCCAGCAGCCAAGCCGGAATCTGGGGCTACACCTTC.

This clonotype was observed a few times. J is TRBJ2-7 and V is TRBV7-9; D possibly matches TRBD1 or TRBD2 (5 bases each). Per germline, CDR1 SEHNR and CDR2 FQNEAQ (reference sequence). V dropped 4 bases and J dropped 5 bases, with 30 bases sitting between them. The CDR3 covers 19 residues. This CDR3 is CASSSSRGGYWFSGHEQYV. The CDR3 coding sequence is TGTGCCAGCAGCTCCTCGAGGGGTGGGTATTGGTTCTCAGGGCACGAGCAGTACGTC.

V gene TRBV27 combines with J gene TRBJ2-3; maybe TRBD2 (6 bases). CDR1 is MNHEY and CDR2 is SMNVEV in the germline V gene (reference sequence). Trimming cost V 4 bases and J 4 bases, with 12 bases left between them. This CDR3 has 14 amino acids. CDR3 nucleotides: TGTGCCAGCAGTTCAGCCCCGGGAGCAGATACGCAGTATTTT. Translated, it gives CASSSAPGADTQYF.

The chain employs TRBV6-2 or TRBV6-3 and TRBJ2-2, with 7 bases identical to TRBD1. J was trimmed by 7 bases and V by 5 bases; bases with no gene match: 16. Germline lookup yields CDR1 MNHEY and CDR2 SVGEGT. This CDR3 region has 17 residues. The DNA for the CDR3 is TGTGCCAGCAGTCAGCCCATCGACAGGGTGAATCACGGGGAGCTGTTTTTT. This encodes CASSQPIDRVNHGELFF.

The genes are TRBV6-2 or TRBV6-3 and TRBJ2-1; 8 positions match TRBD2. This CDR3 comprises 16 residues. V lost 2 bases and J lost 4; bases outside the gene matches: 7. Germline-derived CDR1 and CDR2 are MNHEY and SVGEGT. In DNA, the CDR3 is TGTGCCAGCAGTTACGGCGGGGGGCCCTTTTACAATGAGCAGTTCTTC. This gives the protein CASSYGGGPFYNEQFF.